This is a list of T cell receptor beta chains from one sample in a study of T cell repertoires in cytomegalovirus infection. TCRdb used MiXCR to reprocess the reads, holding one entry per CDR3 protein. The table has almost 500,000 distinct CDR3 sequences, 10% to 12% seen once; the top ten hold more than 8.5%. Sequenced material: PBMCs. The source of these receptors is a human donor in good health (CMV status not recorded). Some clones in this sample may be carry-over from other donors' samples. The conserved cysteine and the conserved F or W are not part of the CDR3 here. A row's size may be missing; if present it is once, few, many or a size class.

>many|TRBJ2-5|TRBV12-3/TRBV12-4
ASSRKETQY
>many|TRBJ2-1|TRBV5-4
ASSLAQFSEQF
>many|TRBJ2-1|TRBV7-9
ASSLPLSVWEQF
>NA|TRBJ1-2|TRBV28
ASSSPGQITYGYT
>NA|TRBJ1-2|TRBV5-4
ASRVGVDYGYT
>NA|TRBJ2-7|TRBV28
ASSSIRVDQY
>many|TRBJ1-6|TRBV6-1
ASSEQVGSYNSPLH
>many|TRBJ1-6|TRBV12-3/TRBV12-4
ASSYTGTAV
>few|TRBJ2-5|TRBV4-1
ASSQDSGNQETQY
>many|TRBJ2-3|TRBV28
ATRDRGTDTQY
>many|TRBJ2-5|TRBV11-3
ASSLTLRETQY
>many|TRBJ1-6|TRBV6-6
ASGRAQTGSPLH
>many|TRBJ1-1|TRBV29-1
SSFGELNTEAF
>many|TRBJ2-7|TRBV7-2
ASSSTGDEQY
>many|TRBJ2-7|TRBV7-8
ASSSSIYEQY
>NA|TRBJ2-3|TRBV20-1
SARGMGRKDTQY
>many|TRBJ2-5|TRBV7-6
ASSLNQQETQY
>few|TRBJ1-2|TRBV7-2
ASSLLTTDYGYT
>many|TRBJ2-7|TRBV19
ASSLRERSYEQY
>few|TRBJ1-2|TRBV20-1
SARVGDYGYT
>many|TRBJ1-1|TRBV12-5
ASGLWGTGSTEAF
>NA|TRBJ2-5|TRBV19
ASTGQGETQY
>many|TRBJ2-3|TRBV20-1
SARVERGVSTDTQY
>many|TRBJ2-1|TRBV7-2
ASSLAGLSYNEQF
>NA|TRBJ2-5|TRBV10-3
ATRREGETQY
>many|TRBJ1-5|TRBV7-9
ASSQDGPNQPQH
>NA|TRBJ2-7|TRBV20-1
SARDQGTSDPEQY
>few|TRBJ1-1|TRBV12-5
ASALTGGTEAF
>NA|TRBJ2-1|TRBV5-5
ASRIWTSGGDEQF
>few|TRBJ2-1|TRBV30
AWRGSFYNEQF
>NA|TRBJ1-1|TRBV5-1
ASRSGDGTEAF
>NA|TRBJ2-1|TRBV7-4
ASSPGEVDNEQF
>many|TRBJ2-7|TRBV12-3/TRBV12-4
ASSLTGGPWKDEQY
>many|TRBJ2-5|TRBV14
ASSHDREETQY
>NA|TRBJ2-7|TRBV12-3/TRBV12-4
ASSFSPGEQY
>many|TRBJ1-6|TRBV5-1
ASSSDRDSPLH